One sample yielded the 4 T cell receptor beta chains listed below, sequenced in a study of T cell clonality in common variable immunodeficiency (dated by TCRdb to 2014 to 2015). Library generation was performed with the immunoSEQ multiplex PCR assay. TCRdb took this table from immuneACCESS and kept in-frame rearrangements with V and J called. Such tables lack part of the clones; where checked against another copy, unresolved V genes explain under half of the gap, and the rest is unexplained. In this sample, 30,000 to 40,000 clones appear, none counted once only. The top ten clonotypes cover 2.5% to 3% of the sample. Sequenced: peripheral blood mononuclear cells. Source of these receptors: a person aged 18 to 69 in good health.

The table lists this clone with a few counts. From the germline J gene comes the end of the CDR3, since the read stops 3 residues before it. The chain couples TRBV7-8 to TRBJ1-1, with TRBD1 matching 11 bases. From germline, CDR1 is SGHVS and CDR2 FQNEAQ. Trimming took 8 bases from V and 4 from J; bases not matched to a gene: 6. CDR3 length equals 14 residues. CDR3 amino acids: CASSTGTGGTEAFF. The covered CDR3 bases are TGTGCCAGCTCGACCGGGACAGGGGGCACTGAA.

This clone has just a few counts. The read comes to an end 3 residues before the CDR3 does, leaving the germline J gene to fill in the end. The chain links TRBV5-1 to TRBJ2-1; 14 bases map to TRBD2. CDR3 size: 15 residues. The V and J ends lost 4 bases and 9 bases, in that order; junction bases with no gene match: 6. Germline loops: CDR1 SGHRS, CDR2 YFSETQ. This chain's CDR3 is CASSPGLAGVVEQFF. The covered CDR3 bases are TGCGCCAGCAGCCCGGGACTAGCGGGAGTGGTTGAG.

This clone was seen at least ten times. The read is 3 residues too short to cover the CDR3 end, so that end is filled in from the germline J gene. The genes are TRBV5-1 and TRBJ2-2; D not certain. V lost 0 bases and J lost 4, with 7 bases in between. The CDR3 consists of 14 residues. CDR1 and CDR2 (germline): SGHRS, YFSETQ. The chain's CDR3 is CASSLVSTTGELFF. The sequenced part of the CDR3 DNA is TGCGCCAGCAGCTTGGTATCTACCACCGGGGAG.

This clone was seen at least ten times. The read terminates 3 residues before the CDR3 end, so the remaining end is supplied by the germline J gene. The genes are TRBV15 and TRBJ2-2; D is unresolved. The ends were cut back, 0 bases at V and 4 bases at J, with 9 bases in the middle. Germline V gene lookup returns CDR1 LNHNV and CDR2 YYDKDF (reference sequence). This CDR3 region has 15 residues. CDR3: CATSRDPKLTGELFF. CDR3 bases read: TGTGCCACCAGCAGAGATCCGAAACTCACCGGGGAG.